This passage covers 21 T cell receptor beta chains from one sample sequenced in a study of T cells in Graves' hyperthyroidism and ophthalmopathy. The investigators amplified TCR beta CDR3 regions from RNA transcripts. Using the HTBI primer set, a first-round RT-PCR was run on the TCR CDR3. From the multiplex PCR reads, TCRdb called clonotypes with MiXCR, one entry per CDR3 protein. Of 500,000 to 600,000 distinct CDR3 sequences listed, 46% are singletons. What was sequenced was peripheral blood or thyroid tissue (not recorded which). The receptors were gathered from an adult woman with Graves' disease, either hyperthyroidism or ophthalmopathy (not recorded which).

In this sample, this clonotype turned up once. The chain employs TRBV7-3 and TRBJ2-7; TRBD2 might be the D (6 bases). V was clipped by 6 bases and J by 6 bases, with 24 bases between them. The CDR3 totals 16 residues. Looked up from germline, CDR1 is SGHTA and CDR2 is FQGTGA. The DNA for the CDR3 is TGTGCCAGCAGTATAGGGCTATTTCCGGCCGGGGGCGAGCAGTACTTC. Protein: CASSIGLFPAGGEQYF.

The V gene is TRBV29-1, the J gene TRBJ1-2, with D uncertain. The CDR3 is 11 residues long. Trimming took off 7 bases at V and 5 bases at J, with 11 bases between the two ends. CDR1 is SQVTM and CDR2 is ANQGSEA in the germline V gene. CDR3 amino acids: CSATALYGYTF. In nucleotides, the CDR3 is TGCAGCGCCACAGCACTGTATGGCTACACCTTC.

The chain recombines TRBV7-9 with TRBJ2-7; 8 bases map to TRBD1. J gave up 5 bases and V 10 bases, and 16 bases lay outside the gene matches. Germline V gene data show CDR1 as SEHNR and CDR2 as FQNEAQ (reference sequence). The length of the CDR3 is 15 residues. The CDR3 reads CAISEPTRGLNEQYF. DNA of the CDR3: TGTGCCATCAGTGAGCCTACCAGGGGGCTCAACGAGCAGTACTTC.

The rearrangement links TRBV29-1 to TRBJ1-5; 10 bases agree with TRBD1. The CDR3 runs to 12 residues. Germline assignment: CDR1 SQVTM and CDR2 ANQGSEA. V trimming: 8 bases; J trimming: 7 bases; junction bases outside the gene matches: 5. DNA for the CDR3: TGCAGCTTGGGGACAGGGGACCAGCCCCAGCATTTT. Amino acids: CSLGTGDQPQHF.

About this clonotype: A junction end diverges from the germline sequence, so it may reflect a read error. The chain uses TRBV7-9 and TRBJ1-5, with D tentatively TRBD1 (5 bases). The CDR3 runs 22 residues. Germline values: CDR1 SEHNR, CDR2 FQNEAQ (reference sequence). The CDR3 DNA reads as TGCGCCAGCAGCCAAGATCTTAGGGGAACCGGGCCAGGCCGCAGAAGCAATCAGCCCCAGCATTTT. The encoded protein is CASSQDLRGTGPGRRSNQPQHF.

The rearrangement joins TRBV20-1 to TRBJ2-7; 12 bases are shared with TRBD2. The germline V gene encodes CDR1 DFQATT and CDR2 SNEGSKA (reference sequence). This CDR3 spans 15 amino acids. J gave up 5 bases and V 1 base, and 6 bases lay outside the gene matches. DNA of the CDR3: TGCAGTGCTAGAGGACTAGCGGGAGACGGCCACGAGCAGTACTTC. This translates into CSARGLAGDGHEQYF.

The chain couples TRBV20-1 to TRBJ2-2, with 8 bases matching TRBD2. This CDR3 contains 22 residues. The germline gives CDR1 DFQATT, CDR2 SNEGSKA (reference sequence). V trimming: 3 bases; J trimming: 4 bases; junction bases outside the gene matches: 28. DNA of the CDR3: TGCAGTGCTAGTGGGCCCCCTAGAAGGACTAGCTGGAAACACCTGGTCACCGGGGAGCTGTTTTTT. Translating it yields CSASGPPRRTSWKHLVTGELFF.

This chain joins TRBV9 and TRBJ2-5; D is uncertain. Germline V lookup: CDR1 SGDLS, CDR2 YYNGEE. The V gene lost 3 bases and the J gene lost 4 bases, with 10 bases spanning the gap. CDR3 length: 13 amino acids. CDR3 sequence: CASSDTNGETQYF. DNA for the CDR3: TGTGCCAGCAGCGACACGAATGGAGAGACCCAGTACTTC.

This clonotype has only a few counts. The V call is TRBV28, the J call TRBJ2-7; D remains ambiguous. Per the germline V gene, CDR1 is MDHEN and CDR2 is SYDVKM. CDR3 length: 15 amino acids. The V gene lost 3 bases and the J gene lost 2 bases, with 14 bases spanning the gap. CDR3 in DNA: TGTGCCAGCAGTTTTTCGAAACCTCCCGCCTACGAGCAGTACTTC. It specifies CASSFSKPPAYEQYF.

There are many counts of this clonotype. The rearrangement uses TRBV20-1 and TRBJ2-7; the match to TRBD2 covers 11 bases. Unmatched junction bases numbered 14, after V lost 6 bases and J lost 1 base. Germline V gene data show CDR1 as DFQATT and CDR2 as SNEGSKA (reference sequence). The CDR3 length is 17 residues. CDR3: CSAYPTGTSGRSYEQYF. In DNA form, the CDR3 reads TGCAGTGCCTACCCGACCGGGACTAGCGGACGTTCCTACGAGCAGTACTTC.

This clonotype was counted many times. This rearrangement joins TRBV9 to TRBJ1-2; TRBD1 matches at 8 bases. The junction had 6 bases not matched to a gene; V was cut back by 3 bases and J by 2 bases. CDR3 size: 15 residues. Germline V gives CDR1 SGDLS, CDR2 YYNGEE. For the CDR3, the DNA is TGTGCCAGCAGCGGACCAGGGGGCGCAAACTATGGCTACACCTTC. Translating it yields CASSGPGGANYGYTF.

The rearrangement joins TRBV20-1 to TRBJ2-7; D call uncertain. The CDR3 loop spans 13 amino acids. The V gene's germline CDR1 is DFQATT and CDR2 SNEGSKA (reference sequence). V shed 4 bases and J shed 0 bases, with 10 bases lying between them. Written as DNA, the CDR3 is TGCAGTGCTAAGAGGCCGAGCTCCTACGAGCAGTACTTC. The encoded protein is CSAKRPSSYEQYF.

The CDR3 loop is CASTNLRRGGYTF. The CDR3 DNA follows: TGTGCCAGCACTAACCTCCGACGGGGTGGCTACACCTTC. V is TRBV6-1 and J is TRBJ1-2; D gene ambiguous. V was pared by 7 bases and J by 7 bases, with 16 bases between. CDR1 and CDR2 from the germline V gene are MNHNS and SASEGT. This CDR3 has 13 amino acids.

The V and J genes are TRBV20-1 and TRBJ1-1; D remains ambiguous. The CDR3 totals 14 residues. V dropped 1 base and J dropped 2 bases, with 11 bases sitting between them. CDR1 DFQATT and CDR2 SNEGSKA come from the germline V gene (reference sequence). CDR3 sequence reads: CSARVLAGNTEAFF. The DNA for the CDR3 is TGCAGTGCTAGAGTACTAGCGGGTAACACTGAAGCTTTCTTT.

This clonotype was counted at least ten times. The chain links TRBV2 to TRBJ2-5; 13 bases line up with TRBD2. CDR1 SNHLY and CDR2 FYNNEI come from the germline V gene. This CDR3 is 17 amino acids long. V gave up 1 base and J gave up 5 bases; unmatched junction bases: 7. The CDR3 nucleotides are TGTGCCAGCAGTGAAGTAGGACTAGCGGGAGTTTCGGAGACCCAGTACTTC. This gives the protein CASSEVGLAGVSETQYF.

The rearrangement joins TRBV9 to TRBJ1-6; D gene uncertain. V was clipped by 5 bases and J by 9 bases, with 21 bases between them. The CDR3 runs to 16 residues. Germline V CDR1 and CDR2: SGDLS, YYNGEE. The CDR3 coding sequence is TGTGCCAGCAGTGCTCCAAAAGGGCCAAGCCCTTCACCCCTCCACTTT. It codes for CASSAPKGPSPSPLHF.

The V and J genes are TRBV7-9 and TRBJ1-2; 7 positions match TRBD1. The CDR3 runs 12 residues. Looked up from germline, CDR1 is SEHNR and CDR2 is FQNEAQ (reference sequence). V shed 6 bases, J shed 6 bases, and the junction held 4 bases outside the gene matches. The CDR3 here is CASRTTGHGYTF. CDR3 nucleotide sequence: TGTGCCAGCAGAACGACAGGGCATGGCTACACCTTC.

A note on this clonotype: This may come from a read error, since a much larger clone is one base off. The rearrangement links TRBV6-1 to TRBJ1-1; tentative D call: TRBD1 (5 bases). The CDR3 consists of 14 residues. In germline, CDR1 is MNHNS, CDR2 SASEGT. CDR3 sequence: CARSYFGGSSEAFF. CDR3 nucleotides: TGTGCCCGCAGTTATTTCGGGGGAAGTTCTGAAGCTTTCTTT.

As concerns this clonotype: A much larger clone sits a single nucleotide away, making a read error possible. CDR3 sequence: CSALLGGYTGELFF. The CDR3 DNA follows: TGCAGTGCCCTGCTCGGCGGTTACACCGGGGAGCTGTTTTTT. This chain links TRBV20-1 with TRBJ2-2, with D unclear. The CDR3 loop spans 14 amino acids. Germline loops: CDR1 DFQATT, CDR2 SNEGSKA (reference sequence). The ends were cut back, 6 bases at V and 3 bases at J, with 14 bases in the middle.

The chain is built from TRBV29-1 and TRBJ2-7; D perhaps matches TRBD1 (6 bases). The CDR3 has 13 amino acids. Per the germline V gene, CDR1 is SQVTM and CDR2 is ANQGSEA. V gave up 8 bases and J gave up 6 bases, with 20 bases separating them. CDR3 region: CSSQGPPTSEQYF. The CDR3 coding sequence is TGCAGCTCACAGGGACCTCCGACCAGCGAGCAGTACTTC.

This clonotype is a singleton in its sample. The J gene is TRBJ2-3, the V gene TRBV5-1, with 7 nucleotides matching TRBD2. This CDR3 is built from 14 residues. J lost 3 bases, V lost 7 bases, and 8 bases had no gene match. Germline V lookup: CDR1 SGHRS, CDR2 YFSETQ. CDR3 DNA: TGCGCCAGCGAAGGCGGGAGTGGAACAGATACGCAGTATTTT. It specifies CASEGGSGTDTQYF.